These T cell receptor beta chains were read from a single sample in a study of blood T cell repertoires in COVID-19. Clones were sequenced by immunoSEQ multiplex PCR, and TCRdb holds only the in-frame ones, with some missing. The data contain some 280,000 clones, 89% of them seen just once; the ten biggest clones take up 0.9% to 1%. The specimen was peripheral blood. All receptors derive from a woman aged 40 to 50 who had recovered from COVID-19. Both conserved end residues are part of each CDR3. The order of the fields is CDR3 protein, CDR3 DNA, J gene, clone size, D gene, V gene, CDR3 length. A D gene is named only where the DNA matches it firmly. Clone size is shown for a subset of rows, as once, few, many or a class of expanded clone.

cdr3_aa: CASSQDSSYGYTF
cdr3_nt: TGTGCCAGCAGTCAAGACAGCAGCTATGGCTACACCTTC
j_call: TRBJ1-2
clone_size: .
d_call: .
v_call: TRBV28
cdr3_length: 13

cdr3_aa: CATSKGQGEEKLFF
cdr3_nt: TGTGCCACCAGCAAGGGACAGGGGGAAGAAAAACTGTTTTTT
j_call: TRBJ1-4
clone_size: .
d_call: TRBD1
v_call: TRBV15
cdr3_length: 14

cdr3_aa: CASSSGLWQYF
cdr3_nt: TGTGCCAGTAGTTCCGGGTTGTGGCAGTACTTC
j_call: TRBJ2-7
clone_size: .
d_call: .
v_call: TRBV19
cdr3_length: 11

cdr3_aa: CASTPQGGHNEQFF
cdr3_nt: TGTGCCAGCACCCCCCAAGGGGGACACAATGAGCAGTTCTTC
j_call: TRBJ2-1
clone_size: .
d_call: .
v_call: TRBV5-4
cdr3_length: 14

cdr3_aa: CASSLRGGRDYIYNEQFF
cdr3_nt: TGTGCCAGCAGCTTACGAGGGGGTCGGGACTACATCTACAATGAGCAGTTCTTC
j_call: TRBJ2-1
clone_size: .
d_call: .
v_call: TRBV7-9
cdr3_length: 18

cdr3_aa: CASSSDLNTGELFF
cdr3_nt: TGTGCCAGCAGCTCGGACTTAAACACCGGGGAGCTGTTTTTT
j_call: TRBJ2-2
clone_size: .
d_call: .
v_call: TRBV11-3
cdr3_length: 14

cdr3_aa: CASSTITRGEETQYF
cdr3_nt: TGTGCCAGCAGTACGATAACTCGGGGTGAGGAGACCCAGTACTTC
j_call: TRBJ2-5
clone_size: once
d_call: .
v_call: TRBV28
cdr3_length: 15

cdr3_aa: CASRKQGAWPSGGNTGELFF
cdr3_nt: TGTGCCAGCAGGAAACAGGGGGCTTGGCCTAGCGGAGGGAACACCGGGGAGCTGTTTTTT
j_call: TRBJ2-2
clone_size: .
d_call: TRBD1
v_call: TRBV27
cdr3_length: 20

cdr3_aa: CASRRTSEETQYF
cdr3_nt: TGTGCCAGTAGAAGGACTAGCGAGGAGACCCAGTACTTC
j_call: TRBJ2-5
clone_size: .
d_call: TRBD2
v_call: TRBV19
cdr3_length: 13

cdr3_aa: CASSPTGGGSGELFF
cdr3_nt: TGTGCCAGCAGCCCGACAGGGGGCGGATCCGGGGAGCTGTTTTTT
j_call: TRBJ2-2
clone_size: few
d_call: TRBD1
v_call: TRBV7-9
cdr3_length: 15

cdr3_aa: CASSPGQGDTQYF
cdr3_nt: TGTGCCAGCAGCCCAGGTCAGGGAGATACGCAGTATTTT
j_call: TRBJ2-3
clone_size: once
d_call: .
v_call: TRBV7-2
cdr3_length: 13

cdr3_aa: CASSPVSYEQYF
cdr3_nt: TGTGCCAGCAGTCCCGTCTCCTACGAGCAGTACTTC
j_call: TRBJ2-7
clone_size: .
d_call: .
v_call: TRBV28
cdr3_length: 12

cdr3_aa: CASSPLPMTGGGETQYF
cdr3_nt: TGTGCCAGCAGCCCCCTCCCTATGACAGGGGGCGGGGAGACCCAGTACTTC
j_call: TRBJ2-5
clone_size: .
d_call: TRBD1
v_call: TRBV28
cdr3_length: 17

cdr3_aa: CASSFDPPGSTDTQYF
cdr3_nt: TGTGCCAGCAGTTTTGACCCGCCGGGATCCACAGATACGCAGTATTTT
j_call: TRBJ2-3
clone_size: once
d_call: .
v_call: TRBV27
cdr3_length: 16

cdr3_aa: CSALDRVEAFF
cdr3_nt: TGCAGTGCGCTGGACAGGGTTGAAGCTTTCTTT
j_call: TRBJ1-1
clone_size: .
d_call: TRBD1
v_call: TRBV20-1
cdr3_length: 11

cdr3_aa: CASSKPGQSNYGYTF
cdr3_nt: TGTGCCAGCAGCAAACCGGGACAAAGTAACTATGGCTACACCTTC
j_call: TRBJ1-2
clone_size: .
d_call: .
v_call: TRBV3-1/TRBV3-2
cdr3_length: 15

cdr3_aa: CASSYKGQGISSGANVLTF
cdr3_nt: TGTGCCAGTAGTTACAAAGGACAGGGGATTAGCTCTGGGGCCAACGTCCTGACTTTC
j_call: TRBJ2-6
clone_size: .
d_call: TRBD1
v_call: TRBV19
cdr3_length: 19

cdr3_aa: CASSVQGAPYEQYF
cdr3_nt: TGTGCCAGCAGTGTACAGGGGGCTCCCTACGAGCAGTACTTC
j_call: TRBJ2-7
clone_size: .
d_call: TRBD1
v_call: TRBV2
cdr3_length: 14

cdr3_aa: CASHRSGQGLGEQYF
cdr3_nt: TGTGCCAGCCACCGGTCGGGACAGGGGCTGGGGGAGCAGTACTTC
j_call: TRBJ2-7
clone_size: .
d_call: TRBD1
v_call: TRBV6-5
cdr3_length: 15

cdr3_aa: CASSKGQAFSNQPQHF
cdr3_nt: TGTGCCAGTAGTAAGGGACAGGCGTTTAGCAATCAGCCCCAGCATTTT
j_call: TRBJ1-5
clone_size: .
d_call: TRBD1
v_call: TRBV19
cdr3_length: 16